Described below is a single T cell receptor beta chain sequence and its context. The data were taken from a study of OX40 agonist ivuxolimab in advanced cancers. The data were produced by immunoSEQ multiplex PCR, yet TCRdb's version contains in-frame clones alone and is incomplete. The sample yields about 120,000 clones, around 87% seen once. The clonotype comes from an adult with an advanced solid tumor such as melanoma, head and neck, liver or kidney cancer. The sequencing used CD4+ or CD8+ T cells sorted from blood, collected in a trial of the OX40 agonist ivuxolimab.

CDR3 sequence reads: CASSFSLGGGRGSNQPQHF. The CDR3 region has the DNA TGTGCCAGCAGTTTTTCGTTAGGGGGCGGACGGGGAAGCAATCAGCCCCAGCATTTT. V usage is TRBV28 and J usage is TRBJ1-5; the match to TRBD1 covers 7 bases. Germline lookup yields CDR1 MDHEN and CDR2 SYDVKM. V lost 3 bases, J lost 1 base, and 15 bases stayed unmatched. This CDR3 is built from 19 residues.